This paragraph covers one T cell receptor (beta chain) sequence. The entry originates in a study of blood T cell repertoires in COVID-19. The wider study: Collection of acute and convalescent COVID-19 samples took place in the United States, Italy and Spain. PBMCs, B-cell-depleted T cells, or T cells provided the cDNA or gDNA that made up the material.

Authors' analysis steps: Scientists estimated how many nucleated cells there were by amplifying reference gene primers. Here immunoSEQ multiplex PCR was the method, and the copy in TCRdb shows in-frame clones only, minus some. V and J calls and clone size come straight from that table; D and trimming were deduced from the DNA. Of about 380,000 clones in the sample, roughly 90% were seen once. This CDR3 region has 15 residues. V gave up 8 bases and J gave up 2 bases, with 18 bases separating them. Germline lookup yields CDR1 SGHTA and CDR2 FQGNSA. The sequence came from a man in his forties with acute or convalescent COVID-19. The V call is TRBV7-2, the J call TRBJ1-2, with D unclear. Sequencing was done on a sample of peripheral blood. CDR3 coding DNA: TGTGCCAGCGGGGAAACAGAGGGCATGAACTATGGCTACACCTTC. It is translated as CASGETEGMNYGYTF.